This T cell receptor (beta chain) was recorded in a study of blood T cell repertoires in COVID-19. Background on the study: Whether acute or convalescent, the COVID-19 samples came from the United States, Italy and Spain. T cells, B-cell-depleted T cells, or PBMCs supplied cDNA or gDNA.

Germline assignment: CDR1 MNHEY and CDR2 SVGEGT. The CDR3 runs 18 residues. The V and J ends lost 5 bases and 5 bases respectively, with 25 bases between them. This clone has just a few counts. Authors' data handling: Reference gene primer amplification gave estimated nucleated cell counts. Generated by immunoSEQ multiplex PCR, the TCRdb table keeps only in-frame clones and is missing some. V, J and clone size derive from that table, while D and trimming were established from the DNA sequence. The profile covers approximately 100,000 clones, with approximately 80% appearing a single time and more than 20% taken by the ten largest.

This receptor was obtained from a man in his 70s with active or convalescent COVID-19. The sample comprised peripheral blood. The V call is TRBV6-2 or TRBV6-3, the J call TRBJ2-1; tentative D call: TRBD2 (7 bases). In DNA form, the CDR3 reads TGTGCCAGCAGTGGATTCCGGGGGGCTGGGGACACACACAATGAGCAGTTCTTC. Its protein product is CASSGFRGAGDTHNEQFF.